The 21 T cell receptor beta chains below all came from one sample that was sequenced in a study of T cell responses to AZD1222 COVID-19 vaccine. Clones were sequenced by immunoSEQ multiplex PCR, and TCRdb holds only the in-frame ones, with some missing. The data contain about 150,000 clones, approximately 90% of them singletons. The sample here was peripheral blood, taken 28 days after the second AZD1222 dose. These receptor sequences come from an adult who received the AZD1222 COVID-19 vaccine.

The chain couples TRBV5-4 to TRBJ1-1; D may be TRBD1 (6 bases). V shed 4 bases and J shed 1 base, with 14 bases lying between them. The V gene's germline CDR1 is SGHNT and CDR2 YYREEE (reference sequence). The CDR3 is 15 amino acids. The CDR3 bases are TGTGCCAGCAGCGGCGTGGGGGCATCGAACACTGAAGCTTTCTTT. It is translated as CASSGVGASNTEAFF.

The chain recombines TRBV5-1 with TRBJ1-1, with D unresolved. This CDR3 has 12 amino acids. The V and J ends lost 2 bases and 1 base respectively, with 3 bases between them. Per germline, CDR1 SGHRS and CDR2 YFSETQ. CDR3 in amino acids: CASSLQNTEAFF. The CDR3 nucleotides are TGCGCCAGCAGCTTACAGAACACTGAAGCTTTCTTT. The full variable domain, its missing parts supplied by reference TRBV5-1 and TRBJ1-1, is KAGVTQTPRYLIKTRGQQVTLSCSPISGHRSVSWYQQTPGQGLQFLFEYFSETQRNKGNFPGRFSGRQFSNSRSEMNVSTLELGDSALYLCASSLQNTEAFFGQGTRLTVV.

The chain joins TRBV30 to TRBJ1-5; possibly TRBD1 for D (5 bases). The CDR3 extends over 15 amino acids. Germline V gives CDR1 GTSNPN, CDR2 SVGIG (reference sequence). V was clipped by 2 bases and J by 7 bases, with 18 bases between them. This CDR3 is CAWSSSSGIRQPQHF. CDR3 nucleotides: TGTGCCTGGAGTTCCTCTTCAGGGATTCGCCAGCCCCAGCATTTT.

The J gene is TRBJ2-3, the V gene TRBV19; 15 positions match TRBD2. The ends lost 5 bases at V and 6 bases at J; junction bases unmatched: 6. The CDR3 spans 16 residues. CDR1 and CDR2 (germline): LNHDA, SQIVND (reference sequence). CDR3: CASSLGLAGGWDTQYF. The CDR3 DNA reads as TGTGCCAGTAGTCTGGGACTAGCGGGAGGTTGGGATACGCAGTATTTT.

V gene TRBV29-1 combines with J gene TRBJ1-1; D is perhaps TRBD1 (6 bases). V lost 6 bases to trimming and J lost 5 bases, with 16 bases between them. CDR1 and CDR2 from the germline V gene are SQVTM and ANQGSEA. The CDR3 extends over 13 amino acids. CDR3 nucleotides: TGCAGCGTAAATCGGGGGGCGGGGACTGAAGCTTTCTTT. This encodes CSVNRGAGTEAFF.

The chain recombines TRBV18 with TRBJ1-2, with TRBD1 as a possible D gene (6 bases). Between the trimmed V and J ends, which lost 3 bases and 5 bases, there was a span of 10 bases. This CDR3 spans 13 amino acids. Germline V gene sequence: CDR1 KGHSH, CDR2 LQKENI. CDR3 DNA sequence: TGTGCCAGCTCACCGGACAGAGAATATGGCTACACCTTC. Translation gives CASSPDREYGYTF.

This rearrangement joins TRBV6-2 or TRBV6-3 to TRBJ1-2, with D tentatively TRBD1 (5 bases). Germline values: CDR1 MNHEY, CDR2 SVGEGT. V lost 4 bases and J 4 bases, leaving 10 bases between the germline ends. The CDR3 is 13 amino acids. Here the CDR3 DNA reads TGTGCCAGCAGTTGGATTGGGACCTATGGCTACACCTTC. Protein: CASSWIGTYGYTF.

The chain links TRBV19 to TRBJ2-2; no reliable D call. Germline V gene sequence: CDR1 LNHDA, CDR2 SQIVND (reference sequence). The CDR3 sequence is 16 residues long. Trimming cost V 5 bases and J 4 bases, with 17 bases left between them. In nucleotides, the CDR3 is TGTGCCAGTAGTTGGGGTAGACGAAGTAGCACCGGGGAGCTGTTTTTT. Protein product: CASSWGRRSSTGELFF.

This clone was recorded once. The CDR3 DNA sequence: TGTGCCAGCAGTTCCAGGGTGGACACTGAAGCTTTCTTT. Translated: CASSSRVDTEAFF. The V and J genes are TRBV12-3 or TRBV12-4 and TRBJ1-1; weak D call: TRBD1 (5 bases). This CDR3 contains 13 residues. The V end was cut by 4 bases, the J end by 3 bases, with 9 bases between.

The chain couples TRBV6-1 to TRBJ2-5; 8 bases agree with TRBD2. The CDR3 runs 16 residues. CDR1 and CDR2 (germline): MNHNS, SASEGT. V lost 2 bases, J lost 3 bases, and 8 bases stayed unmatched. CDR3 DNA: TGTGCCAGCAGTGAACGGGGGGGTCTAGCGAAAGAGACCCAGTACTTC. Amino acid sequence: CASSERGGLAKETQYF.

This clone was picked up one time. V is TRBV18 and J is TRBJ2-1; 7 bases line up with TRBD1. In germline, CDR1 is KGHSH, CDR2 LQKENI. J was trimmed by 8 bases and V by 6 bases; bases with no gene match: 10. The CDR3 loop spans 14 amino acids. Here the CDR3 DNA reads TGTGCCAGCTCCAGGGGGTTGGGGATAGATGAGCAGTTCTTC. It yields the protein CASSRGLGIDEQFF.

This clone was found once. The genes are TRBV27 and TRBJ1-6; D remains unclear. Germline assignment: CDR1 MNHEY and CDR2 SMNVEV (reference sequence). There are 18 residues in the CDR3. The V end lost 0 bases, the J end lost 0 bases, and 12 bases lay between the germline ends. The CDR3 sequence: CASSLSTGRSSYNSPLHF. The CDR3 nucleotides are TGTGCCAGCAGTTTATCGACGGGCAGGAGCTCCTATAATTCACCCCTCCACTTT.

J is TRBJ2-7 and V is TRBV4-2; the D gene is possibly TRBD2 (6 bases). Germline assignment: CDR1 LGHNA and CDR2 YNFKEQ. Trimming took off 0 bases at V and 2 bases at J, with 14 bases between the two ends. The CDR3 contains 16 residues. This CDR3 is CASSQDRGNFAYEQYF. The CDR3 bases are TGTGCCAGCAGCCAAGATCGGGGGAATTTCGCCTACGAGCAGTACTTC.

V gene TRBV27 combines with J gene TRBJ1-1, with D perhaps matching TRBD1 (6 bases). The CDR3 totals 16 residues. CDR1 and CDR2 from the germline V gene are MNHEY and SMNVEV (reference sequence). V lost 4 bases and J lost 5, with 20 bases in between. CDR3 coding DNA: TGTGCCAGCAGTTCACGGCAGGGGAATGTTTGGACTGAAGCTTTCTTT. Translation gives CASSSRQGNVWTEAFF.

This clone turned up a few times. This chain connects TRBV30 to TRBJ1-2, with TRBD1 identical over 7 bases. Germline assignment: CDR1 GTSNPN and CDR2 SVGIG (reference sequence). This CDR3 is 12 amino acids long. V lost 1 base, J lost 7 bases, and 3 bases stayed unmatched. CDR3 loop: CAWSEQGFGYTF. CDR3 coding DNA: TGTGCCTGGAGTGAACAGGGGTTTGGCTACACCTTC.

This chain connects TRBV6-5 to TRBJ1-5, with 7 bases aligning to TRBD1. Germline values: CDR1 MNHEY, CDR2 SVGAGI. The CDR3 has 15 residues. Trimming cost V 6 bases and J 0 bases; bases outside gene matches: 5. CDR3 in DNA: TGTGCCAGCAGGGGGACAGACCATAGCAATCAGCCCCAGCATTTT. Translation gives CASRGTDHSNQPQHF.

The chain joins TRBV7-2 to TRBJ1-3, with a tentative D call TRBD1 (5 bases). Trimming shortened V by 4 bases and J by 8 bases, and 15 bases separated the two germline ends. Germline V gives CDR1 SGHTA, CDR2 FQGNSA. The CDR3 spans 14 residues. CDR3 in amino acids: CASSSPPGRDTIYF. Written as DNA, the CDR3 is TGTGCCAGCAGCTCCCCCCCAGGGAGGGACACCATATATTTT.

The gene calls are TRBV15 and TRBJ2-1; 15 nucleotides match TRBD2. This CDR3 has 15 residues. V trimming: 5 bases; J trimming: 15 bases; junction bases outside the gene matches: 11. Germline CDR1 and CDR2: LNHNV and YYDKDF (reference sequence). The CDR3 sequence: CATSLRTSGRADLFF. CDR3 nucleotide sequence: TGTGCCACCAGCCTAAGGACTAGCGGGAGGGCCGATCTGTTCTTC. The full variable domain, with the rest looked up from reference TRBV15 and TRBJ2-1, is DAMVIQNPRYQVTQFGKPVTLSCSQTLNHNVMYWYQQKSSQAPKLLFHYYDKDFNNEADTPDNFQSRRPNTSFCFLDIRSPGLGDTAMYLCATSLRTSGRADLFFGPGTRLTVL.

The genes are TRBV28 and TRBJ1-3, with TRBD1 matching over 7 bases. Trimming removed 9 bases from V and 3 bases from J; junction bases left unmatched: 5. The CDR3 extends over 13 amino acids. CDR1 is MDHEN, CDR2 SYDVKM, per germline. CDR3 bases: TGTGCCAGTCAGAACAGGGGTGGAAACACCATATATTTT. It is translated as CASQNRGGNTIYF.

The gene calls are TRBV30 and TRBJ2-3, with TRBD2 matching over 11 bases. The CDR3 sequence is 16 residues long. V trimming: 0 bases; J trimming: 5 bases; junction bases outside the gene matches: 7. Looked up from germline, CDR1 is GTSNPN and CDR2 is SVGIG (reference sequence). CDR3 amino acids: CAWSVQTSGNRDTQYF. In DNA, the CDR3 is TGTGCCTGGAGTGTACAGACTAGCGGGAATCGAGATACGCAGTATTTT.

This rearrangement joins TRBV7-9 to TRBJ2-3; 8 bases are a match to TRBD2. The CDR3 covers 15 residues. Germline lookup yields CDR1 SEHNR and CDR2 FQNEAQ (reference sequence). After removal of 3 bases from V and 6 bases from J, the junction contained 8 bases not matched to a gene. CDR3 sequence reads: CASSFLAGTEDTQYF. CDR3 nucleotide sequence: TGTGCCAGCAGCTTTTTAGCGGGAACGGAGGATACGCAGTATTTT.